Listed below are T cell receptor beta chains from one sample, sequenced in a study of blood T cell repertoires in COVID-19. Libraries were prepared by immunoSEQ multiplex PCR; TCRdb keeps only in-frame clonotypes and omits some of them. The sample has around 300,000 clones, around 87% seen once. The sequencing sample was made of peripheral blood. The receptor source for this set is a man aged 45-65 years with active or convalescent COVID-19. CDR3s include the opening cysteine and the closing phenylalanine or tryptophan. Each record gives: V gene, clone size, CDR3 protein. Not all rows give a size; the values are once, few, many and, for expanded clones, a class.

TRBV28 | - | CASSLGGGAPGELFF
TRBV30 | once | CALTKTSHSNEQFF
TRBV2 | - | CASIVGGGRTSSEQYF
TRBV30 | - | CASYPGSPYGYTF
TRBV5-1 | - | CASSGLAGGSRTDTQYF
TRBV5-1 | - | CASSLWGGEETQYF
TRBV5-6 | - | CASSWRQGFEQFF
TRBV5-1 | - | CASSLDGQRGTQYF
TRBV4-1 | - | CASSQGAGDPPEAFF
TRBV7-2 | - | CASSLVGGLASSYNEQFF
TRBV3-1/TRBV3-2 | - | CASSQWTSGSSGELFF